These 22 T cell receptor beta chains share one sample of origin, sequenced in a study of CD8 T cells in Susac syndrome. Random-hexamer reverse transcription was applied to about 0.5 to 1 ug RNA. TCRdb used MiXCR to reprocess the immunoSEQ multiplex PCR reads, holding one entry per CDR3 protein. The data show under 150,000 distinct CDR3 sequences, 91% seen once. The sequenced sample consisted of CD8+ T cells from PBMCs. The origin of the receptors is a human donor with multiple sclerosis.

The J gene is TRBJ2-7, the V gene TRBV29-1; TRBD1 matches 7 bases. V gave up 6 bases and J gave up 2 bases; unmatched junction bases: 7. This CDR3 comprises 13 residues. Germline V CDR1 and CDR2: SQVTM, ANQGSEA. CDR3 sequence reads: CSVQGPSTYEQYF. CDR3 DNA sequence: TGCAGCGTACAGGGGCCGTCCACCTACGAGCAGTACTTC.

In this sample, this clonotype turned up once. The chain has TRBV27 and TRBJ2-1; 11 bases agree with TRBD2. The CDR3 runs 15 residues. After removal of 7 bases from V and 3 bases from J, the junction contained 5 bases not matched to a gene. From germline, CDR1 is MNHEY and CDR2 SMNVEV (reference sequence). The CDR3 DNA follows: TGTGCCAGCACCCTAGCGGGAGGACACTACAATGAGCAGTTCTTC. Its protein product is CASTLAGGHYNEQFF.

The CDR3 DNA sequence: TGCGCCAGCAGCCAAGATATTCCGACAGTCAACACTGAAGCTTTCTTT. Its translation: CASSQDIPTVNTEAFF. The J gene is TRBJ1-1, the V gene TRBV4-3, with a possible D match to TRBD1 (5 bases). The germline CDR1 and CDR2 sequences are LGHNA and YSLEER. With 0 bases removed from V and 2 bases from J, the gap between germline ends came to 13 bases. This CDR3 region has 16 residues.

The V and J genes are TRBV6-2 or TRBV6-3 and TRBJ2-2; D not certain. V was shortened by 5 bases and J by 4 bases, with 14 bases between the two germline ends. This CDR3 region has 15 residues. Germline CDR1 MNHEY, CDR2 SVGEGT. The CDR3 DNA sequence: TGTGCCAGCAGTCCCGGCGGTCAGCCCACCGGGGAGCTGTTTTTT. Amino acid sequence: CASSPGGQPTGELFF.

The chain uses TRBV11-2 and TRBJ2-1, with D maybe TRBD2 (5 bases). The CDR3 totals 14 residues. Germline assignment: CDR1 SGHAT and CDR2 FQNNGV. V shed 2 bases and J shed 6 bases, with 11 bases lying between them. The CDR3 sequence is CASSLLSGPNEQFF. CDR3 nucleotide sequence: TGTGCCAGCAGCTTACTCAGCGGCCCCAATGAGCAGTTCTTC.

The rearrangement joins TRBV15 to TRBJ2-6; TRBD1 might be the D (5 bases). This CDR3 comprises 20 residues. Germline V gives CDR1 LNHNV, CDR2 YYDKDF (reference sequence). V was clipped by 0 bases and J by 1 base, with 19 bases between them. The CDR3 bases are TGTGCCACCAGCAGAGATCCCCCCGACCTACAGGTGTCTGGGGCCAACGTCCTGACTTTC. Protein sequence: CATSRDPPDLQVSGANVLTF.

The chain is built from TRBV11-2 and TRBJ2-7, with 7 bases lining up with TRBD2. Looked up from germline, CDR1 is SGHAT and CDR2 is FQNNGV. This CDR3 has 14 amino acids. Unmatched junction bases numbered 6, after V lost 5 bases and J lost 2 bases. The CDR3 DNA follows: TGTGCCAGCAGCAGCTCGGGAGGTCCCTACGAGCAGTACTTC. Protein product: CASSSSGGPYEQYF.

The chain carries TRBV29-1 and TRBJ2-3, with 8 bases matching TRBD2. Trimming removed 3 bases from V and 7 bases from J; junction bases left unmatched: 9. Germline V gene data show CDR1 as SQVTM and CDR2 as ANQGSEA. The CDR3 has 14 residues. The CDR3 loop reads CSVEWREEGYTQYF. The CDR3 DNA is TGCAGCGTTGAGTGGCGGGAGGAGGGCTATACGCAGTATTTT.

The gene calls are TRBV4-1 and TRBJ2-2; possibly TRBD1 for D (5 bases). V was trimmed by 4 bases and J by 5 bases, leaving 11 bases between them. The CDR3 covers 14 residues. Germline-derived CDR1 and CDR2 are MGHRA and YSYEKL. CDR3: CASSRNQGTGELFF. The CDR3 DNA reads TGCGCCAGCAGCCGGAATCAGGGAACCGGGGAGCTGTTTTTT.

The V gene is TRBV29-1, the J gene TRBJ2-1, with D maybe TRBD2 (5 bases). The CDR3 totals 13 residues. V lost 7 bases and J lost 6, with 16 bases in between. Germline-derived CDR1 and CDR2 are SQVTM and ANQGSEA. The CDR3, as DNA: TGCAGCGCCTCCGGGATTATAATCAATGAGCAGTTCTTC. Translating gives CSASGIIINEQFF.

This CDR3 reads CASINPRVAVTGELFF. CDR3 in DNA: TGTGCCAGCATCAACCCTCGGGTAGCGGTCACCGGGGAGCTGTTTTTT. The rearrangement links TRBV7-9 to TRBJ2-2; D may be TRBD2 (6 bases). CDR3 size: 16 residues. Germline CDR1 reads SEHNR; CDR2 reads FQNEAQ (reference sequence). The germline V and J ends were trimmed by 7 bases and 4 bases, with 19 bases remaining between them. Drawing the rest from reference TRBV7-9 and TRBJ2-2, the complete variable domain is DTGVSQNPRHKITKRGQNVTFRCDPISEHNRLYWYRQTLGQGPEFLTYFQNEAQLEKSRLLSDRFSAERPKGSFSTLEIQRTEQGDSAMYLCASINPRVAVTGELFFGEGSRLTVL.

This chain joins TRBV5-4 and TRBJ1-1, with 7 bases identical to TRBD1. CDR3 length: 14 residues. V gave up 2 bases and J gave up 2 bases; unmatched junction bases: 3. Germline CDR1 SGHNT, CDR2 YYREEE (reference sequence). The CDR3 bases are TGTGCCAGCAGCTTTGGGACAGACAACACTGAAGCTTTCTTT. Amino acids: CASSFGTDNTEAFF.

This clonotype has only a few counts. V gene TRBV29-1 combines with J gene TRBJ2-7; TRBD2 is a possible D gene (5 bases). Trimming cost V 5 bases and J 1 base, with 9 bases left between them. Germline V gives CDR1 SQVTM, CDR2 ANQGSEA. The CDR3 spans 12 residues. CDR3 DNA: TGCAGCGTTAAGACGGGATCCTACGAGCAGTACTTC. Translating it yields CSVKTGSYEQYF.

This rearrangement joins TRBV5-4 to TRBJ2-2; 9 bases agree with TRBD2. Germline-derived CDR1 and CDR2 are SGHNT and YYREEE (reference sequence). J was trimmed by 6 bases and V by 3 bases; bases with no gene match: 3. This CDR3 spans 14 amino acids. The CDR3 DNA reads TGTGCCAGCAGCTCGGGACTAGCCCCCGGGGAGCTGTTTTTT. Translating gives CASSSGLAPGELFF.

V and J are TRBV7-9 and TRBJ2-7; 9 bases are a match to TRBD1. This CDR3 region has 17 residues. After removal of 5 bases from V and 3 bases from J, the junction contained 14 bases not matched to a gene. The germline gives CDR1 SEHNR, CDR2 FQNEAQ (reference sequence). The CDR3 here is CASSPRGQGSLIYEQYF. DNA of the CDR3: TGTGCCAGCAGCCCACGGGGACAGGGTAGCCTGATCTACGAGCAGTACTTC.

V usage is TRBV24-1 and J usage is TRBJ2-3; 7 nucleotides match TRBD1. CDR1 KGHDR and CDR2 SFDVKD come from the germline V gene. This CDR3 contains 12 residues. Trimming removed 2 bases from V and 11 bases from J; junction bases left unmatched: 3. Here the CDR3 reads CATSDYGQEQYF. For the CDR3, the DNA is TGTGCCACCAGTGATTATGGACAGGAGCAGTATTTT.

J is TRBJ1-2 and V is TRBV25-1; D may be TRBD1 (5 bases). CDR1 is MGHDK, CDR2 SYGVNS, per germline. The V gene lost 6 bases and the J gene lost 7 bases, with 18 bases spanning the gap. The CDR3 length is 14 residues. As DNA, the CDR3 is TGTGCCAGCAGCGGGGCTTGGGATAGAAGTGGCTACACCTTC. Translation gives CASSGAWDRSGYTF.

This clonotype has a single count. The chain uses TRBV12-3 or TRBV12-4 and TRBJ1-5; no clear D. This CDR3 has 14 residues. Trimming removed 1 base at V and 5 bases at J, with 9 bases between. The CDR3 reads CASSLGQLDQPQHF. CDR3 in DNA: TGTGCCAGCAGTTTAGGGCAACTTGATCAGCCCCAGCATTTT.

The V and J genes are TRBV9 and TRBJ1-3; the D is unclear. Germline-derived CDR1 and CDR2 are SGDLS and YYNGEE. The CDR3 is 17 amino acids. Trimming took off 3 bases at V and 0 bases at J, with 16 bases between the two ends. The CDR3 coding sequence is TGTGCCAGCAGCGCCCAACGGGAGGGAAGCTCTGGAAACACCATATATTTT. It encodes CASSAQREGSSGNTIYF.

The V call is TRBV7-9, the J call TRBJ1-3, with D maybe TRBD1 (5 bases). The CDR3 extends over 14 amino acids. The V gene's germline CDR1 is SEHNR and CDR2 FQNEAQ (reference sequence). With 5 bases removed from V and 4 bases from J, the gap between germline ends came to 12 bases. The CDR3 coding sequence is TGTGCCAGCAGCCCAACGGGGGTCGGAAACACCATATATTTT. As protein: CASSPTGVGNTIYF.

The chain couples TRBV25-1 to TRBJ1-2, with 8 bases aligning to TRBD1. There are 14 residues in the CDR3. Germline-derived CDR1 and CDR2 are MGHDK and SYGVNS. J lost 2 bases, V lost 6 bases, and 5 bases had no gene match. The CDR3: CASRRQGLNYGYTF. For the CDR3, the DNA is TGTGCCAGCAGGCGACAGGGGTTGAACTATGGCTACACCTTC.

The chain carries TRBV30 and TRBJ1-2; D gene uncertain. CDR1 GTSNPN and CDR2 SVGIG come from the germline V gene (reference sequence). The germline V and J ends were trimmed by 3 bases and 7 bases, with 9 bases remaining between them. There are 11 residues in the CDR3. The CDR3 is CAWRQESGYTF. The CDR3 DNA follows: TGTGCCTGGAGGCAGGAGAGTGGCTACACCTTC.